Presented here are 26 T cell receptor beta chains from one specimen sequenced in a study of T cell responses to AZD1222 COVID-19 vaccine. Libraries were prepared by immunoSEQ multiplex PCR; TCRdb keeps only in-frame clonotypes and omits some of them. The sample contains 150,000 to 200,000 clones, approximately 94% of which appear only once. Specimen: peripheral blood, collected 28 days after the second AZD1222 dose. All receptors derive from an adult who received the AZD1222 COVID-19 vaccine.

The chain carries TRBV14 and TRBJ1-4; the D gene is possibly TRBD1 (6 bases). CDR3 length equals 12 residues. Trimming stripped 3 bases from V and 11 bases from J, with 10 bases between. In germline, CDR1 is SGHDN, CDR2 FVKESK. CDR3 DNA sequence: TGTGCCAGCAGCCAGCAGGGGAAGAAACTGTTTTTT. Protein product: CASSQQGKKLFF. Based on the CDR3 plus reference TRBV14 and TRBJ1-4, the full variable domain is EAGVTQFPSHSVIEKGQTVTLRCDPISGHDNLYWYRRVMGKEIKFLLHFVKESKQDESGMPNNRFLAERTGGTYSTLKVQPAELEDSGVYFCASSQQGKKLFFGSGTQLSVL.

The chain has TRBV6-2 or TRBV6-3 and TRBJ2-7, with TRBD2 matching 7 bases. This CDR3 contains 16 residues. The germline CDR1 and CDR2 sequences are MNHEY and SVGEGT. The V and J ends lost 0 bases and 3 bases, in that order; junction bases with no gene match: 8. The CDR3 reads CASSYSGWDYGYEQYF. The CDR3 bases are TGTGCCAGCAGTTACTCGGGCTGGGACTACGGCTACGAGCAGTACTTC.

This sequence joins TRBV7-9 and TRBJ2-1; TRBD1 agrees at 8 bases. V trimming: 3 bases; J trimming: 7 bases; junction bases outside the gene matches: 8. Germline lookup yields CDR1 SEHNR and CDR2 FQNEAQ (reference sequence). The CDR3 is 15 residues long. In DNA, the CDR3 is TGTGCCAGCAGCTTGGACAGGGCTGTAATGAATGAGCAGTTCTTC. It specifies CASSLDRAVMNEQFF.

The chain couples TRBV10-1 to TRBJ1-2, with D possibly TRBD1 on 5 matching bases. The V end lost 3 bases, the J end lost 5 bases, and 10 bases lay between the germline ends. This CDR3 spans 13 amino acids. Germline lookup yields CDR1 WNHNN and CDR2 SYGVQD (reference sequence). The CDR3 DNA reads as TGCGCCAGCAGTGAAGGGACCCGGTATGGCTACACCTTC. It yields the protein CASSEGTRYGYTF.

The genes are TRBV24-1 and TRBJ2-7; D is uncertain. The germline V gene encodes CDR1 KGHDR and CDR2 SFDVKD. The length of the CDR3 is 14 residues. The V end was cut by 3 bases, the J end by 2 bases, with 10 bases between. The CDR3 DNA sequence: TGTGCCACCAGTGATCCGCAAGGGACCTACGAGCAGTACTTC. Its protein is CATSDPQGTYEQYF.

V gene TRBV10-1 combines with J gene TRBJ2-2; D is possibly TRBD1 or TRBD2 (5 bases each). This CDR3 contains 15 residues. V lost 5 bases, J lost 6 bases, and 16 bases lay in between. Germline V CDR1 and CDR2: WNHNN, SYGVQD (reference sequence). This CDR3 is CASSSTGTPAGELFF. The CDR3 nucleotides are TGCGCCAGCAGTAGTACCGGGACCCCGGCCGGGGAGCTGTTTTTT.

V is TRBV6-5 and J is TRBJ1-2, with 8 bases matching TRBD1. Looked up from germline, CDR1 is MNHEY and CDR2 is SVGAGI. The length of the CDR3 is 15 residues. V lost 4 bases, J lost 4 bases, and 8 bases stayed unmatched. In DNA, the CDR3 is TGTGCCAGCAGTTCTGAGCCAGGGGGCGGCTATGGCTACACCTTC. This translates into CASSSEPGGGYGYTF.

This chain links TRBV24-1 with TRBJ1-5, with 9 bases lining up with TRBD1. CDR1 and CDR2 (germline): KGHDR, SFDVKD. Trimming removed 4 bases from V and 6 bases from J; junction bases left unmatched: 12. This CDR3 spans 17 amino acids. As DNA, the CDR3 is TGTGCCACCAGTGAATCGGGACAGGGTTCTGTCTGTCAGCCCCAGCATTTT. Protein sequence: CATSESGQGSVCQPQHF.

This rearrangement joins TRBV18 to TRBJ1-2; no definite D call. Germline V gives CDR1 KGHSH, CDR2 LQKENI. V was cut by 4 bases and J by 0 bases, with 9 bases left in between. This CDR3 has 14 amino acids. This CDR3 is CASSHEGANYGYTF. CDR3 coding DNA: TGTGCCAGCTCACATGAGGGAGCTAACTATGGCTACACCTTC.

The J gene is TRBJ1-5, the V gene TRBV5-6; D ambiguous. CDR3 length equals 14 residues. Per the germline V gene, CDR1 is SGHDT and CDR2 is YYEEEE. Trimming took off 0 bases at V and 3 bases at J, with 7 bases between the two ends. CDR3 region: CASSLVPANQPQHF. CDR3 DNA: TGTGCCAGCAGCTTGGTTCCAGCCAATCAGCCCCAGCATTTT.

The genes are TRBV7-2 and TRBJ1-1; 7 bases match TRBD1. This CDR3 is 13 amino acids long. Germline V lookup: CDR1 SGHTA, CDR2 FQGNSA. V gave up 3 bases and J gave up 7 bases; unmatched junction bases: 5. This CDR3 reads CASSFNRGNEAFF. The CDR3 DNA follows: TGTGCCAGCAGCTTTAACAGGGGAAATGAAGCTTTCTTT.

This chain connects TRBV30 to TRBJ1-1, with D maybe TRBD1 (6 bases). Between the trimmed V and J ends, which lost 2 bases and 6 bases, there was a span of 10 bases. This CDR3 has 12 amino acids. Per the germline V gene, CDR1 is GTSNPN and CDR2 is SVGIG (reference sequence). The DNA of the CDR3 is TGTGCCTGGAGTTACAGGGCCGCTGAAGCTTTCTTT. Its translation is CAWSYRAAEAFF.

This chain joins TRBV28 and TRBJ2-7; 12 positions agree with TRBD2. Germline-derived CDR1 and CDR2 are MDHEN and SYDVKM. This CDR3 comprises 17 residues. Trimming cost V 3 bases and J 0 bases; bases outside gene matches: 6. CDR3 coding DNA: TGTGCCAGCAGTTTTGTAGGACTAGCGGGGCCCTCCTACGAGCAGTACTTC. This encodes CASSFVGLAGPSYEQYF.

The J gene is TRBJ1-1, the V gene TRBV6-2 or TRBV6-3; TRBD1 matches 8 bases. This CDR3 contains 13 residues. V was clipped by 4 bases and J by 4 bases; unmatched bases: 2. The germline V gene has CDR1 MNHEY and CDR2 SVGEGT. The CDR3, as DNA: TGTGCCAGCAGTTCCACAGGGGGCACTGAAGCTTTCTTT. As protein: CASSSTGGTEAFF.

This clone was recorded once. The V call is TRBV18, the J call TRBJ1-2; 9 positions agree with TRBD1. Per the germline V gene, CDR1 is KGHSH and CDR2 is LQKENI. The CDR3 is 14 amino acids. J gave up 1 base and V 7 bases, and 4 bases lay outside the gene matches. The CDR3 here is CASFTGGVNYGYTF. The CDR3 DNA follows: TGTGCCAGCTTCACAGGGGGCGTTAACTATGGCTACACCTTC. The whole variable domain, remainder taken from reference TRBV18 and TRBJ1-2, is NAGVMQNPRHLVRRRGQEARLRCSPMKGHSHVYWYRQLPEEGLKFMVYLQKENIIDESGMPKERFSAEFPKEGPSILRIQQVVRGDSAAYFCASFTGGVNYGYTFGSGTRLTVV.

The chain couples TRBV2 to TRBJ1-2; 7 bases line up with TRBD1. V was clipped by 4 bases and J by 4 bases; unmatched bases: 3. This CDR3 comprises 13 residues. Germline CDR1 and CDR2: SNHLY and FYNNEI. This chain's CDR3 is CASSVQGGYGYTF. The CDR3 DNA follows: TGTGCCAGCAGTGTCCAGGGGGGCTATGGCTACACCTTC.

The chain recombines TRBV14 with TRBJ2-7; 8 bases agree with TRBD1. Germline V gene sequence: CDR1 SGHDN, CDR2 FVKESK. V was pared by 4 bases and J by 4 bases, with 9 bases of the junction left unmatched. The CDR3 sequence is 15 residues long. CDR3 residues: CASSRTGSWSYEQYF. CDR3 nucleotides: TGTGCCAGCAGCCGGACAGGGAGCTGGAGTTACGAGCAGTACTTC. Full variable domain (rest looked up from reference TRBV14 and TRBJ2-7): EAGVTQFPSHSVIEKGQTVTLRCDPISGHDNLYWYRRVMGKEIKFLLHFVKESKQDESGMPNNRFLAERTGGTYSTLKVQPAELEDSGVYFCASSRTGSWSYEQYFGPGTRLTVT.

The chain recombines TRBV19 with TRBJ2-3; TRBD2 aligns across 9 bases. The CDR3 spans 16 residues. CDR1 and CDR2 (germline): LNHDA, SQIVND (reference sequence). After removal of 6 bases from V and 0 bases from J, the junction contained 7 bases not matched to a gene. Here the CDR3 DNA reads TGTGCCAGTAGGGCGACTAGCGGATCTAGCACAGATACGCAGTATTTT. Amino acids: CASRATSGSSTDTQYF.

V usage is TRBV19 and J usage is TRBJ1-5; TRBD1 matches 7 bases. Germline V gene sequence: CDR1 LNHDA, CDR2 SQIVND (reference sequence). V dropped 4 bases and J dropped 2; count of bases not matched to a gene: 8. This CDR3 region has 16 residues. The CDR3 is CASSTQRQGGNQPQHF. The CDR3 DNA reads TGTGCCAGTAGTACTCAACGACAGGGCGGCAATCAGCCCCAGCATTTT.

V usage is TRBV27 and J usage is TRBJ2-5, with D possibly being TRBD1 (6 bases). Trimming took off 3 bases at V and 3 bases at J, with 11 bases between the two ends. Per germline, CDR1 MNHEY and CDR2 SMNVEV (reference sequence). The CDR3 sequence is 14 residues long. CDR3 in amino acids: CASSLWGREETQYF. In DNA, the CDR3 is TGTGCCAGCAGTTTGTGGGGGCGAGAAGAGACCCAGTACTTC.

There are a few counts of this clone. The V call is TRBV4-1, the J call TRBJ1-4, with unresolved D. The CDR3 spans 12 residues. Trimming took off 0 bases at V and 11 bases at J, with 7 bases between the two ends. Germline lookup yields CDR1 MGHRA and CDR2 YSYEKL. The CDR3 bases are TGCGCCAGCAGCCAAGATTTGGGGAAACTGTTTTTT. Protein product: CASSQDLGKLFF.

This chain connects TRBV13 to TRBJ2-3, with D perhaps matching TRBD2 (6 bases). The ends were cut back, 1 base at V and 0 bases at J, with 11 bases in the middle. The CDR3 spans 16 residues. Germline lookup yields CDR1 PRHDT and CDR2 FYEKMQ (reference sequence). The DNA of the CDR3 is TGTGCCAGCAGCTTAGCGGCGGGAAGGAGCACAGATACGCAGTATTTT. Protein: CASSLAAGRSTDTQYF.

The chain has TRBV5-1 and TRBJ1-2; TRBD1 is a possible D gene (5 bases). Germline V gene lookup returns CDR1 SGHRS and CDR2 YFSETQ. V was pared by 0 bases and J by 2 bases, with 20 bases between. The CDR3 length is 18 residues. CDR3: CASSLGGSQTQLNYGYTF. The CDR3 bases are TGCGCCAGCAGCTTGGGGGGCAGCCAAACCCAATTAAACTATGGCTACACCTTC.

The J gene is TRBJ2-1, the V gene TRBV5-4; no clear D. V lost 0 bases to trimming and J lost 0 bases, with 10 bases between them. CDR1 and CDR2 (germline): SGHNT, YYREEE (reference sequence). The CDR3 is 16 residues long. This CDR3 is CASSLDVVSSYNEQFF. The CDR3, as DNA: TGTGCCAGCAGCTTGGATGTTGTGAGCTCCTACAATGAGCAGTTCTTC.

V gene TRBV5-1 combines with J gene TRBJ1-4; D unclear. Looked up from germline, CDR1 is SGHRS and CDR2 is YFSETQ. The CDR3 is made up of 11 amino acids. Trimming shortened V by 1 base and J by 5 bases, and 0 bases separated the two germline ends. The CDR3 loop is CASSLNEKLFF. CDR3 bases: TGCGCCAGCAGCTTGAATGAAAAACTGTTTTTT.

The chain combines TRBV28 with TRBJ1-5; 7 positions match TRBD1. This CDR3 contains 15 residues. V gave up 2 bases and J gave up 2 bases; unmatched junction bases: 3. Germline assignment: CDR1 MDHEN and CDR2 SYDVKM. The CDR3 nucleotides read TGTGCCAGCAGTTTAGACAGGGTTGGCAATCAGCCCCAGCATTTT. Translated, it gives CASSLDRVGNQPQHF.